This is a list of T cell receptor beta chains from one sample in a study of regulatory T cells in long-lasting Graves disease. TCRdb redid the calling of the multiplex PCR reads with MiXCR, one entry per CDR3 protein. The table lists more than 400,000 distinct CDR3 sequences, about a sixth of them singletons. These data were also filed under a second study, of T cells in Graves' hyperthyroidism and ophthalmopathy.

Sequencing was performed on peripheral blood mononuclear cells (PBMCs), taken at new diagnosis, from a patient treated with antithyroid drugs. The receptors come from a woman in her 30s with Graves disease. Each CDR3 is given with its conserved first and last residue. Fields, in order: clone size, D gene, V gene, J gene, CDR3 protein, CDR3 DNA. D genes are given only for firm matches. Size tells how often a clone was seen (once, few, many) or the class of an expanded clone, and some rows leave it out.

many,TRBD2,TRBV6-1,TRBJ2-1,CASRLAGSNEQFF,TGTGCCAGCAGACTAGCGGGAAGTAATGAGCAGTTCTTC
many,-,TRBV18,TRBJ2-3,CASSRADTQYF,TGTGCCAGCAGCCGGGCCGATACGCAGTATTTT
few,-,TRBV4-1,TRBJ1-4,CASSQEVTAREKLFF,TGCGCCAGCAGCCAAGAAGTTACCGCAAGGGAAAAACTGTTTTTT
-,-,TRBV3-1,TRBJ2-4,CASSQAGDVDIQYF,TGTGCCAGCAGCCAAGCTGGAGACGTGGACATTCAGTACTTC
-,-,TRBV5-1,TRBJ1-5,CASSSGYPNQPQHF,TGCGCCAGCAGCTCGGGCTATCCCAATCAGCCCCAGCATTTT
-,TRBD2,TRBV5-1,TRBJ2-1,CASSLLAGNNEQFF,TGCGCCAGCAGCCTCCTAGCGGGAAACAATGAGCAGTTCTTC
few,TRBD1,TRBV5-6,TRBJ2-3,CASSFWDREVDTQYF,TGTGCCAGCAGCTTCTGGGACAGGGAGGTGGATACGCAGTATTTT
many,-,TRBV2,TRBJ2-2,CASSFRTRTNTGELFF,TGTGCCAGCAGTTTCAGGACCCGTACGAACACCGGGGAGCTGTTTTTT
-,TRBD2,TRBV19,TRBJ2-1,CASSSSGRAIEQFF,TGTGCCAGTAGCTCTAGCGGGAGGGCCATTGAGCAGTTCTTC
many,-,TRBV28,TRBJ2-1,CASSPRSYNEQFF,TGTGCCAGCAGTCCCCGCAGCTACAATGAGCAGTTCTTC
many,TRBD1,TRBV2,TRBJ2-5,CASRSLGQGEETQYF,TGTGCCAGCAGAAGCTTGGGACAGGGGGAAGAGACCCAGTACTTC
-,-,TRBV6-5,TRBJ2-1,CASSYGERYYNEQFF,TGTGCCAGCAGTTACGGGGAGAGATACTACAATGAGCAGTTCTTC
many,-,TRBV28,TRBJ1-1,CASSPTEVIGTEAFF,TGTGCCAGCAGTCCGACAGAGGTCATCGGGACTGAAGCTTTCTTT
few,TRBD1,TRBV11-2,TRBJ2-7,CASSQWGQRTYEQYF,TGTGCCAGCAGCCAATGGGGACAGAGAACTTACGAGCAGTACTTC
few,-,TRBV7-7,TRBJ2-1,CASTHGGSFEQFF,TGTGCTAGCACCCACGGTGGGAGCTTTGAGCAGTTCTTC
few,TRBD1,TRBV10-3,TRBJ1-5,CAISDPRGGQPQHF,TGTGCCATCAGTGACCCCAGAGGGGGCCAGCCCCAGCATTTT
few,TRBD1,TRBV4-1,TRBJ1-2,CASSQDPTGAYGYTF,TGCGCCAGCAGCCAAGATCCCACAGGGGCATATGGCTACACCTTC
-,-,TRBV5-4,TRBJ1-2,CASSQQETNYGCTF,TGTGCCAGCAGCCAACAAGAGACTAACTATGGCTGCACCTTC
many,-,TRBV5-1,TRBJ2-1,CASTVTDRNEQFF,TGCGCCAGCACCGTCACTGACCGCAATGAGCAGTTCTTC
-,TRBD2,TRBV7-2,TRBJ2-7,CASSQGTSGIYEPYF,TGCGCCAGCAGCCAAGGGACTAGCGGGATCTACGAGCCGTACTTC
many,TRBD1,TRBV10-3,TRBJ2-5,CAISEPQGAQTQYF,TGTGCCATCAGTGAGCCACAGGGGGCCCAGACCCAGTACTTC
-,-,TRBV19,TRBJ2-7,CASRGRSTHEQYF,TGTGCCAGTAGGGGGCGCTCTACCCACGAGCAGTACTTC
many,TRBD2,TRBV20-1,TRBJ2-5,CSARGVLARKETQYF,TGCAGTGCTAGGGGGGTACTAGCGAGGAAAGAGACCCAGTACTTC
few,-,TRBV9,TRBJ2-2,CASSVATTPGELFF,TGTGCCAGCAGCGTAGCGACAACCCCCGGGGAGCTGTTTTTT
many,-,TRBV7-8,TRBJ2-1,CASSSGESVEQFF,TGTGCCAGCAGCTCAGGGGAGTCAGTTGAGCAGTTCTTC
many,TRBD1,TRBV3-1,TRBJ2-7,CASSQGAGTGYEQYF,TGTGCCAGCAGCCAAGGGGCCGGGACAGGGTACGAGCAGTACTTC
many,TRBD2,TRBV27,TRBJ2-3,CASQLGGLAVSTDTQYF,TGTGCCAGCCAACTTGGAGGACTAGCAGTTAGCACAGATACGCAGTATTTT
many,-,TRBV20-1,TRBJ2-7,CRLSTGTNYEQYF,TGCAGGCTCTCTACCGGGACAAACTACGAGCAGTACTTC
many,TRBD1,TRBV7-9,TRBJ2-5,CASSLGRTGGVETQYF,TGTGCCAGCAGCTTAGGGCGGACAGGGGGCGTGGAGACCCAGTACTTC
-,TRBD2,TRBV6-1,TRBJ2-7,CASSKGLAASYEQYF,TGTGCCAGCAGTAAGGGACTAGCGGCCTCCTACGAGCAGTACTTC
few,-,TRBV24-1,TRBJ2-5,CATSDPQNGKETQYF,TGTGCCACCAGTGACCCGCAAAACGGGAAAGAGACCCAGTACTTC
-,TRBD2,TRBV6-1,TRBJ2-3,CASSGTSGRYTQYF,TGTGCCAGCAGCGGGACTAGCGGGAGATATACGCAGTATTTT
-,TRBD2,TRBV4-2,TRBJ2-5,CASSPQTSVRAETQYF,TGTGCCAGCAGCCCGCAGACTAGCGTCCGTGCGGAGACCCAGTACTTC
many,-,TRBV20-1,TRBJ2-1,CSARITSDEQFF,TGCAGTGCTAGGATTACATCCGATGAGCAGTTCTTC
many,-,TRBV29-1,TRBJ1-1,CSVVPPQGTEAFF,TGCAGCGTCGTCCCCCCACAGGGCACTGAAGCTTTCTTT